Following are 26 T cell receptor beta chains from one sample sequenced in a study of CD4 T cells in relation to SARS-CoV-2 and coronaviruses. The protocol was immunoSEQ multiplex PCR, while the TCRdb copy is restricted to in-frame clones and leaves out a portion. The profile shows 16,000 or so clones, around 77% of them singletons. For these receptors, no antigen is known. CD4+ T cells from unexposed donors were obtained before the COVID-19 pandemic (2011-2018). CD4+ T cells were isolated from the cells after nine to eleven days of culture. Material for sequencing was CD4+ T cells from PBMCs, cultured in vitro. These receptors all come from a human donor in good health.

CDR3 nucleotide sequence: TGTGCCAGTCGGGACAGGGGTGTGGGCAATCAGCCCCAGCATTTT. Translated, it gives CASRDRGVGNQPQHF. The chain links TRBV19 to TRBJ1-5; 10 bases line up with TRBD1. The V gene end was trimmed by 8 bases and the J gene end by 2 bases; junction bases not matched to a gene: 6. Germline-derived CDR1 and CDR2 are LNHDA and SQIVND (reference sequence). CDR3 length equals 15 residues.

The gene calls are TRBV18 and TRBJ2-3; D may be TRBD2 (5 bases). V shed 2 bases and J shed 3 bases, with 15 bases lying between them. Germline loops: CDR1 KGHSH, CDR2 LQKENI. The CDR3 spans 16 residues. The CDR3 protein is CASSPSERMITDTQYF. For the CDR3, the DNA is TGTGCCAGCTCACCATCAGAGCGGATGATTACAGATACGCAGTATTTT. Variable domain in full (rest from reference TRBV18 and TRBJ2-3): NAGVMQNPRHLVRRRGQEARLRCSPMKGHSHVYWYRQLPEEGLKFMVYLQKENIIDESGMPKERFSAEFPKEGPSILRIQQVVRGDSAAYFCASSPSERMITDTQYFGPGTRLTVL.

There are a few counts of this clone. The chain recombines TRBV29-1 with TRBJ1-3; D not certain. Trimming took off 6 bases at V and 0 bases at J, with 9 bases between the two ends. The CDR3 totals 13 residues. Germline CDR1 and CDR2: SQVTM and ANQGSEA. The CDR3 DNA sequence: TGCAGCGTAGGACGGAGCTCTGGAAACACCATATATTTT. Its protein is CSVGRSSGNTIYF.

The V call is TRBV5-1, the J call TRBJ2-1; 11 bases are shared with TRBD2. Germline CDR1 reads SGHRS; CDR2 reads YFSETQ. The CDR3 has 15 amino acids. Unmatched junction bases numbered 5, after V lost 0 bases and J lost 9 bases. CDR3: CASSLAPSGRSEQFF. In nucleotides, the CDR3 is TGCGCCAGCAGCTTGGCTCCTAGCGGGAGGAGTGAGCAGTTCTTC. Full variable domain (remainder filled in from reference TRBV5-1 and TRBJ2-1): KAGVTQTPRYLIKTRGQQVTLSCSPISGHRSVSWYQQTPGQGLQFLFEYFSETQRNKGNFPGRFSGRQFSNSRSEMNVSTLELGDSALYLCASSLAPSGRSEQFFGPGTRLTVL.

The V call is TRBV7-3, the J call TRBJ2-6, with D possibly TRBD2 on 5 matching bases. Germline CDR1 is SGHTA and CDR2 is FQGTGA. The V end lost 0 bases, the J end lost 2 bases, and 8 bases lay between the germline ends. The CDR3 contains 16 residues. CDR3 coding DNA: TGTGCCAGCAGCTTAACGGACGGGACTGGGGCCAACGTCCTGACTTTC. Translation gives CASSLTDGTGANVLTF.

The chain combines TRBV2 with TRBJ1-5; no clear D. CDR3 length equals 16 residues. Deletions cut 6 bases from V and 3 bases from J, with 18 bases between. CDR1 SNHLY and CDR2 FYNNEI come from the germline V gene. CDR3 region: CASSPALGSFNQPQHF. In nucleotides, the CDR3 is TGTGCCAGCAGCCCAGCCCTGGGGTCCTTCAATCAGCCCCAGCATTTT.

V gene TRBV5-1 combines with J gene TRBJ2-1; D is unresolved. The CDR3 runs to 11 residues. Trimming shortened V by 7 bases and J by 5 bases, and 7 bases separated the two germline ends. Germline loops: CDR1 SGHRS, CDR2 YFSETQ. The DNA of the CDR3 is TGCGCCAGCGGATCAGACAATGAGCAGTTCTTC. It yields the protein CASGSDNEQFF.

The genes are TRBV10-3 and TRBJ1-2; D uncertain. CDR1 and CDR2 from the germline V gene are ENHRY and SYGVKD. Trimming shortened V by 0 bases and J by 4 bases, and 12 bases separated the two germline ends. CDR3 length: 15 amino acids. CDR3 sequence: CAISESKGLLYGYTF. The DNA for the CDR3 is TGTGCCATCAGTGAGTCGAAAGGTCTGCTCTATGGCTACACCTTC.

This clone was counted between two and nine times. The chain recombines TRBV5-1 with TRBJ1-3, with 9 positions matching TRBD1. V lost 2 bases to trimming and J lost 3 bases; unmatched junction nucleotides: 6. The germline CDR1 and CDR2 sequences are SGHRS and YFSETQ. This CDR3 has 16 residues. CDR3 bases: TGCGCCAGCAGCTTAACCGGGACAGGGTTTGGAAACACCATATATTTT. Its protein is CASSLTGTGFGNTIYF.

The V and J genes are TRBV5-1 and TRBJ2-1, with D possibly being TRBD2 (5 bases). V was pared by 2 bases and J by 0 bases, with 36 bases between. The CDR3 totals 24 residues. Germline CDR1 SGHRS, CDR2 YFSETQ. The CDR3 DNA is TGCGCCAGCAGCTTTCCGCGTGGGCGAGGAGGACCACTTAATTATTGGAGCTCCTACAATGAGCAGTTCTTC. It codes for CASSFPRGRGGPLNYWSSYNEQFF.

The sample holds one count of this clone. The V and J genes are TRBV10-3 and TRBJ2-1; TRBD2 might be the D (6 bases). Trimming took 7 bases from V and 2 from J, leaving 12 bases between them. CDR1 and CDR2 (germline): ENHRY, SYGVKD. The CDR3 contains 14 residues. Here the CDR3 DNA reads TGTGCCATCAATGGGGGGAGTACCTACAATGAGCAGTTCTTC. Its translation is CAINGGSTYNEQFF.

This clone was detected a few times. The chain carries TRBV19 and TRBJ2-6, with TRBD1 identical over 8 bases. CDR1 LNHDA and CDR2 SQIVND come from the germline V gene (reference sequence). There are 15 residues in the CDR3. Unmatched junction bases numbered 6, after V lost 9 bases and J lost 2 bases. The CDR3: CASVQGAAGANVLTF. The CDR3 DNA reads TGTGCCAGCGTCCAGGGGGCGGCTGGGGCCAACGTCCTGACTTTC.

The V and J genes are TRBV20-1 and TRBJ2-3; 7 bases fit TRBD1. Trimming cost V 3 bases and J 2 bases; bases outside gene matches: 8. There are 15 residues in the CDR3. Germline values: CDR1 DFQATT, CDR2 SNEGSKA (reference sequence). The CDR3 region has the DNA TGCAGTGCTAGTACGAGACAGGGTGACACAGATACGCAGTATTTT. Translated, it gives CSASTRQGDTDTQYF.

CDR3 coding DNA: TGTGCCAGCAGCCAAGATCTGGGCGCAGGGGGCTACGACGAGCAGTACTTC. Translated, it gives CASSQDLGAGGYDEQYF. The V and J genes are TRBV14 and TRBJ2-7; 8 nucleotides agree with TRBD1. The germline V gene encodes CDR1 SGHDN and CDR2 FVKESK. The CDR3 runs to 17 residues. V shed 0 bases, J shed 5 bases, and the junction held 12 bases outside the gene matches.

The rearrangement uses TRBV28 and TRBJ1-1; D gene ambiguous. Trimming cost V 9 bases and J 3 bases, with 14 bases left between them. Looked up from germline, CDR1 is MDHEN and CDR2 is SYDVKM. The CDR3 is 13 residues long. CDR3 in amino acids: CASLGRRHTEAFF. The DNA for the CDR3 is TGTGCCAGTCTCGGGCGTCGCCACACTGAAGCTTTCTTT.

V is TRBV6-5 and J is TRBJ2-5; TRBD2 aligns across 8 bases. Looked up from germline, CDR1 is MNHEY and CDR2 is SVGAGI. The CDR3 is made up of 12 amino acids. Trimming cost V 11 bases and J 5 bases; bases outside gene matches: 7. DNA for the CDR3: TGTGCCGTTCGGGGGGGCGCGGAGACCCAGTACTTC. The encoded protein is CAVRGGAETQYF.

The chain carries TRBV10-1 and TRBJ2-3; D possibly corresponds to TRBD1 (5 bases). Germline V gives CDR1 WNHNN, CDR2 SYGVQD (reference sequence). Trimming cost V 8 bases and J 2 bases, with 11 bases left between them. The CDR3 loop spans 13 amino acids. The CDR3 is CASSSTDTDTQYF. The CDR3 DNA sequence: TGCGCCAGCTCCTCGACAGACACAGATACGCAGTATTTT.

The chain uses TRBV19 and TRBJ2-1, with D perhaps assigned TRBD1 or TRBD2 (5 bases each). This CDR3 comprises 13 residues. The V and J ends lost 6 bases and 4 bases respectively, with 10 bases between them. Germline CDR1 and CDR2: LNHDA and SQIVND (reference sequence). The CDR3 nucleotides are TGTGCCAGTAGGGGGGACGGATACAATGAGCAGTTCTTC. It codes for CASRGDGYNEQFF.

This clone was observed a single time. This chain uses TRBV2 with TRBJ2-1, with D possibly TRBD2 on 6 matching bases. V was shortened by 0 bases and J by 3 bases, with 9 bases between the two germline ends. The CDR3 contains 15 residues. Germline V lookup: CDR1 SNHLY, CDR2 FYNNEI. CDR3 sequence reads: CASSEAGLDYNEQFF. The CDR3 region has the DNA TGTGCCAGCAGTGAAGCGGGACTGGACTACAATGAGCAGTTCTTC.

This chain uses TRBV18 with TRBJ1-2; 7 bases are shared with TRBD1. V was clipped by 5 bases and J by 4 bases; unmatched bases: 7. Germline V gene data show CDR1 as KGHSH and CDR2 as LQKENI. CDR3 length: 14 residues. Written as DNA, the CDR3 is TGTGCCAGCTCAACTACAGGGGCGGGCTATGGCTACACCTTC. It yields the protein CASSTTGAGYGYTF.

The V and J genes are TRBV9 and TRBJ1-2, with 9 positions matching TRBD1. The CDR3 has 15 residues. V shed 4 bases and J 3 bases; nucleotides not matched to a gene: 7. Germline V gives CDR1 SGDLS, CDR2 YYNGEE. The CDR3 DNA follows: TGTGCCAGCAGCCCCGGGACAGGGCTGGACTATGGCTACACCTTC. It translates to CASSPGTGLDYGYTF. Together with reference TRBV9 and TRBJ1-2, the CDR3 gives the full variable domain: DSGVTQTPKHLITATGQRVTLRCSPRSGDLSVYWYQQSLDQGLQFLIQYYNGEERAKGNILERFSAQQFPDLHSELNLSSLELGDSALYFCASSPGTGLDYGYTFGSGTRLTVV.

The chain couples TRBV24-1 to TRBJ1-1; D remains unclear. The CDR3 is made up of 10 amino acids. Germline CDR1 KGHDR, CDR2 SFDVKD. With 9 bases removed from V and 8 bases from J, the gap between germline ends came to 9 bases. DNA for the CDR3: TGTGCCACCTTTAGACCCGAAGCTTTCTTT. This encodes CATFRPEAFF.

The chain uses TRBV11-2 and TRBJ1-2; no clear D gene. Germline V gives CDR1 SGHAT, CDR2 FQNNGV. The CDR3 extends over 14 amino acids. The V gene lost 6 bases and the J gene lost 2 bases, with 13 bases spanning the gap. This chain's CDR3 is CASRGRGPNYGYTF. CDR3 sequence (DNA): TGTGCCAGCAGGGGGAGAGGGCCGAACTATGGCTACACCTTC.

This chain joins TRBV3-1 (or the pseudogene TRBV3-2) and TRBJ2-1, with D possibly matching TRBD2 (7 bases). The CDR3 has 15 amino acids. Germline V gene lookup returns CDR1 LGHDT and CDR2 YNNKEL (reference sequence). The V end lost 2 bases, the J end lost 6 bases, and 14 bases lay between the germline ends. The CDR3 here is CASSQRGGGGNEQFF. Here the CDR3 DNA reads TGTGCCAGCAGCCAACGCGGAGGGGGGGGCAATGAGCAGTTCTTC.

This sequence joins TRBV7-9 and TRBJ2-7, with D possibly called TRBD1 or TRBD2 (6 bases each). The CDR3 runs to 15 residues. The germline V gene encodes CDR1 SEHNR and CDR2 FQNEAQ (reference sequence). The germline V and J ends were trimmed by 0 bases and 1 base, with 10 bases remaining between them. The CDR3 sequence: CASSLAEGQSYEQYF. The CDR3 DNA sequence: TGTGCCAGCAGCTTAGCGGAGGGACAATCCTACGAGCAGTACTTC.

This chain connects TRBV7-3 to TRBJ1-1; D call uncertain. The germline CDR1 and CDR2 sequences are SGHTA and FQGTGA. CDR3 length equals 17 residues. The V end was cut by 2 bases, the J end by 2 bases, with 18 bases between. The CDR3 region has the DNA TGTGCCAGCAGCTTATCCCCACGAGGCGGTGTTAACACTGAAGCTTTCTTT. This sequence encodes CASSLSPRGGVNTEAFF.